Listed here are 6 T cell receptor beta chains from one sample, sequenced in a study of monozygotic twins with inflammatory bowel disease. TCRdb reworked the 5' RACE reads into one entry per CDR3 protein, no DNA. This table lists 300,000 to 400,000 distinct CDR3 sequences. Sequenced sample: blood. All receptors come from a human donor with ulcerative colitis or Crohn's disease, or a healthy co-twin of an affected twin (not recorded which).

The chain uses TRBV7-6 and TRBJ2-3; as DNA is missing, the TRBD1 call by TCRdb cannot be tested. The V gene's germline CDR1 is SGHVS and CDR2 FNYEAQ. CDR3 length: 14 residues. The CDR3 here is CASLGTGVSNTQYF.

The CDR3 here is CASKIGTDTGELFF. V is TRBV2 and J is TRBJ2-2; the TRBD1 assignment by TCRdb is unverifiable without DNA. This CDR3 contains 14 residues. The V gene's germline CDR1 is SNHLY and CDR2 FYNNEI. The full variable domain, with the rest looked up from reference TRBV2 and TRBJ2-2, is EPEVTQTPSHQVTQMGQEVILRCVPISNHLYFYWYRQILGQKVEFLVSFYNNEISEKSEIFDDQFSVERPDGSNFTLKIRSTKLEDSAMYFCASKIGTDTGELFFGEGSRLTVL.

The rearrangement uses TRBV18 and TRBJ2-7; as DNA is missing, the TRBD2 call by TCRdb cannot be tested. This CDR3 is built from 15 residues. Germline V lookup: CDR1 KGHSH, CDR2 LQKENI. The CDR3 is CASSPLAGEEVEQYF.

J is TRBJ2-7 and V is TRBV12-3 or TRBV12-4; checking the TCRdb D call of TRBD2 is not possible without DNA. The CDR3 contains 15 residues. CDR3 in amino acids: CASSCEGPCGFEQYF.

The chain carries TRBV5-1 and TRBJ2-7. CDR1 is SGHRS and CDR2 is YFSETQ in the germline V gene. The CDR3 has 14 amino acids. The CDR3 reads CASSAWPRTYEQYF.

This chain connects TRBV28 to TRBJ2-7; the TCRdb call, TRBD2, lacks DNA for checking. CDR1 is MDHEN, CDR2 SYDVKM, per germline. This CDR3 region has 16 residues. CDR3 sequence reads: CASSPTGLAESYEQYF.